A single T cell receptor (beta chain) is shown here with its context. Its cognate antigen is unknown. CDR1 and CDR2 from the germline V gene are WSHSY and SAAADI. Trimming removed 7 bases at V and 0 bases at J, with 16 bases between. The length of the CDR3 is 15 residues. Profiled with immunoSEQ multiplex PCR; TCRdb holds only in-frame clones, not every one. The table shows 40,000 to 45,000 clones, with more than 70% occurring only once. Exclusion of a patient followed from autoimmune disease history or systemic immunosuppression. This entry is derived from a study of OX40 agonist ivuxolimab in advanced cancers. In the study overall: An agonistic human IgG2 monoclonal antibody against OX40 (CD134) was given. Hepatocellular carcinoma, melanoma, renal cell or head and neck cancer occurred in dose-escalation patients.

Study-wide results and limits: Fewer expanded clones were found on average in CD4+ than in CD8+ T cells.

This material consisted of CD4+ or CD8+ T cells sorted from blood, taken in a trial of the OX40 agonist ivuxolimab. The rearrangement links TRBV10-2 to TRBJ2-7; D possibly corresponds to TRBD2 (5 bases). The clonotype comes from an adult with an advanced solid tumor such as melanoma, head and neck, liver or kidney cancer. Here the CDR3 DNA reads TGCGCCAGCACCCCCAGCGGAGCGACCTCCTACGAGCAGTACTTC. It translates to CASTPSGATSYEQYF.